The TCR beta chain described here comes from a study of cytomegalovirus exposure and HLA in healthy donors. Germline V gene sequence: CDR1 MNHNS, CDR2 SASEGT. The CDR3 is 12 amino acids. The V gene end was trimmed by 7 bases and the J gene end by 8 bases; junction bases not matched to a gene: 7. Researchers ran the PCR with 60 Vbeta and 13 Jbeta primers. In the study's own analysis: An analysis that came later counted 80 million or so unique TCR beta chains, approximately 10 million shared. Only in-frame clones appear in the TCRdb table, and some are missing; sequencing was by immunoSEQ multiplex PCR. V and J calls and clone size come straight from that table; D and trimming were deduced from the DNA. The table has under 90,000 clones, about 67% seen once. General study findings and limits: Most TCR sequences were uncommon, yet certain public TCRs appeared in many donors. In a later analysis, donors in an Asian-associated ancestry cluster reportedly had fewer N-insertions in productive TCRs than the cohort mean. In a later analysis, at a false discovery rate of 0.05, 15,000 to 20,000 TCR beta sequences matched HLA alleles.

On this clone: Its matching antigen is unknown.

This chain uses TRBV6-1 with TRBJ1-2; TRBD1 aligns across 7 bases. The sample was PBMCs. This receptor was taken from a man aged 40-49 years in good health and CMV-seropositive. The CDR3 DNA reads as TGTGCCAGCACTCTGGGGACAGAGGGCTACACCTTC. It codes for CASTLGTEGYTF.